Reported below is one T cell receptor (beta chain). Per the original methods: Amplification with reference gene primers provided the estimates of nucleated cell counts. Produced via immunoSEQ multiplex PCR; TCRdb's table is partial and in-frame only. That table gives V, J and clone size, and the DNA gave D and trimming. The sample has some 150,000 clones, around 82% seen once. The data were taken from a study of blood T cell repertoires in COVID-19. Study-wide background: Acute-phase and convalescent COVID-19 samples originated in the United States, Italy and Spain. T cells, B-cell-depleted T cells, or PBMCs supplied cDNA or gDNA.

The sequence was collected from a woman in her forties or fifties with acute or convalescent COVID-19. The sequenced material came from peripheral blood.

CDR3 sequence reads: CASSLATSQPQHF. The DNA for the CDR3 is TGTGCCAGCAGCTTGGCTACGTCCCAGCCCCAGCATTTT. The chain uses TRBV5-8 and TRBJ1-5; the D is unclear. V dropped 0 bases and J dropped 7 bases, with 8 bases sitting between them. The germline V gene encodes CDR1 SGHTS and CDR2 YDEGEE. There are 13 residues in the CDR3.